One sample yielded the 21 T cell receptor beta chains listed below, sequenced in a study of blood T cell repertoires in COVID-19. The table came from immunoSEQ multiplex PCR; TCRdb's copy has only in-frame clones and leaves some out. The sample lists roughly 320,000 clones, about nine tenths occurring once. Sequencing input: PBMCs or T cells enriched from blood (not recorded which). The receptors were gathered from a young man who had recovered from COVID-19.

V usage is TRBV7-6 and J usage is TRBJ2-1; 7 bases line up with TRBD2. CDR1 is SGHVS, CDR2 FNYEAQ, per germline. The CDR3 has 19 amino acids. Trimming at V came to 1 base and at J to 1 base, leaving 13 bases not matched to a gene. The CDR3 nucleotides are TGTGCCAGCAGCTTAGGGGGGGGTCCAGCAGGAGGATCCTACAATGAGCAGTTCTTC. This translates into CASSLGGGPAGGSYNEQFF. The full variable domain, with the rest looked up from reference TRBV7-6 and TRBJ2-1, is GAGVSQSPRYKVTKRGQDVALRCDPISGHVSLYWYRQALGQGPEFLTYFNYEAQQDKSGLPNDRFSAERPEGSISTLTIQRTEQRDSAMYRCASSLGGGPAGGSYNEQFFGPGTRLTVL.

V and J are TRBV12-3 or TRBV12-4 and TRBJ1-1, with D unresolved. V was cut by 6 bases and J by 8 bases, with 10 bases left in between. CDR3 length equals 11 residues. This chain's CDR3 is CASSPLREAFF. CDR3 bases: TGTGCCAGCAGCCCGCTTCGGGAAGCTTTCTTT.

The chain uses TRBV10-2 and TRBJ2-1, with TRBD2 matching over 14 bases. Germline CDR1 WSHSY, CDR2 SAAADI. With V trimmed by 7 bases and J by 4 bases, 9 bases remained unmatched. There are 17 residues in the CDR3. The CDR3 DNA sequence: TGCGCCAGCATCGTTGGACTAGCGGGGGGTCGTTACAATGAGCAGTTCTTC. Protein product: CASIVGLAGGRYNEQFF.

This rearrangement joins TRBV24-1 to TRBJ2-4; D might be TRBD1 (5 bases). CDR1 and CDR2 (germline): KGHDR, SFDVKD. There are 12 residues in the CDR3. The V and J ends lost 1 base and 15 bases respectively, with 12 bases between them. CDR3 nucleotides: TGTGCCACCAGTGATTTCCAGGGCCGGTGGTACTTC. Protein product: CATSDFQGRWYF.

V usage is TRBV7-9 and J usage is TRBJ1-1; maybe TRBD1 (5 bases). Trimming removed 3 bases from V and 4 bases from J, with 6 bases in between. Per the germline V gene, CDR1 is SEHNR and CDR2 is FQNEAQ (reference sequence). The CDR3 is 12 residues long. The CDR3 region is CASSFQGTEAFF. The CDR3 nucleotides read TGTGCCAGCAGCTTTCAGGGCACTGAAGCTTTCTTT.

The rearrangement joins TRBV7-9 to TRBJ2-2, with a possible D match to TRBD2 (7 bases). This CDR3 is 16 amino acids long. Per the germline V gene, CDR1 is SEHNR and CDR2 is FQNEAQ (reference sequence). V was pared by 1 base and J by 4 bases, with 13 bases between. Written as DNA, the CDR3 is TGTGCCAGCAGCTTAGTCGGGGGGCTGCCCACCGGGGAGCTGTTTTTT. Amino acids: CASSLVGGLPTGELFF.

This clone was seen just once. The chain joins TRBV2 to TRBJ1-1; D is unclear. The germline V gene encodes CDR1 SNHLY and CDR2 FYNNEI. The CDR3 sequence is 13 residues long. V gave up 3 bases and J gave up 4 bases, with 9 bases separating them. This chain's CDR3 is CASSEETGTEAFF. CDR3 nucleotide sequence: TGTGCCAGCAGTGAGGAGACGGGCACTGAAGCTTTCTTT.

The rearrangement joins TRBV11-2 to TRBJ2-3; 8 bases agree with TRBD1. CDR3 length: 15 amino acids. The trim removed 5 bases at V and 2 bases at J, leaving 6 bases unmatched. Germline V gives CDR1 SGHAT, CDR2 FQNNGV. The CDR3 is CASSARTGPTDTQYF. CDR3 nucleotide sequence: TGTGCCAGCAGCGCTCGGACAGGGCCCACAGATACGCAGTATTTT.

This clone was seen just once. The junction and the germline gene differ at one end; a read error may be behind it. The chain combines TRBV4-1 with TRBJ2-5; 7 bases match TRBD2. The CDR3 is 16 amino acids. Germline V gives CDR1 MGHRA, CDR2 YSYEKL. The CDR3 DNA sequence: TGCGCCAGCAGCGAAGATGGCCTAGCGGACCAAGAGACCCAGTACTTC. Amino acids: CASSEDGLADQETQYF.

This clone occurred a few times. The gene calls are TRBV5-8 and TRBJ1-1, with D perhaps matching TRBD1 (6 bases). Trimming took 6 bases from V and 5 from J, leaving 14 bases between them. CDR1 is SGHTS and CDR2 is YDEGEE in the germline V gene. There are 13 residues in the CDR3. The CDR3 nucleotides are TGTGCCAGCACCTCGCGAGGGGGAACTGAAGCTTTCTTT. Translating it yields CASTSRGGTEAFF.

This chain joins TRBV10-1 and TRBJ1-1; possibly TRBD1 for D (5 bases). This CDR3 has 14 amino acids. Germline V CDR1 and CDR2: WNHNN, SYGVQD (reference sequence). Trimming shortened V by 3 bases and J by 5 bases, and 13 bases separated the two germline ends. CDR3 coding DNA: TGCGCCAGCAGTGAATACACGGGGGGGACTGAAGCTTTCTTT. Encoded protein: CASSEYTGGTEAFF.

V gene TRBV5-1 combines with J gene TRBJ1-2; D not certain. The CDR3 totals 13 residues. V shed 0 bases and J shed 4 bases, with 7 bases lying between them. Germline CDR1 reads SGHRS; CDR2 reads YFSETQ. CDR3 amino acids: CASSLGQLYGYTF. CDR3 nucleotides: TGCGCCAGCAGCTTGGGACAACTCTATGGCTACACCTTC.

This rearrangement joins TRBV19 to TRBJ1-4, with 7 bases lining up with TRBD1. This CDR3 contains 17 residues. From germline, CDR1 is LNHDA and CDR2 SQIVND (reference sequence). Trimming at V came to 5 bases and at J to 3 bases, leaving 12 bases not matched to a gene. CDR3 residues: CASSFVTFGTANEKLFF. The DNA of the CDR3 is TGTGCCAGTAGTTTTGTGACGTTTGGGACAGCTAATGAAAAACTGTTTTTT.

The rearrangement uses TRBV5-1 and TRBJ2-3; D not certain. The CDR3 spans 12 residues. V lost 4 bases, J lost 6 bases, and 9 bases lay in between. From germline, CDR1 is SGHRS and CDR2 YFSETQ. The CDR3 spells CASSPSMDTQYF. CDR3 in DNA: TGCGCCAGCAGCCCTTCTATGGATACGCAGTATTTT.

V is TRBV7-8 and J is TRBJ1-5; the match to TRBD1 covers 10 bases. Germline V gene sequence: CDR1 SGHVS, CDR2 FQNEAQ. V gave up 5 bases and J gave up 3 bases; unmatched junction bases: 7. The CDR3 spans 16 residues. CDR3: CASSPDRGRPNQPQHF. CDR3 nucleotides: TGTGCCAGCAGCCCAGACAGGGGGCGGCCCAATCAGCCCCAGCATTTT.

This clone appeared a single time. The CDR3 DNA is TGTGCCAGTAGTGACACCTACGAGCAGTACTTC. This translates into CASSDTYEQYF. The chain has TRBV19 and TRBJ2-7; D remains ambiguous. This CDR3 contains 11 residues. CDR1 is LNHDA and CDR2 is SQIVND in the germline V gene (reference sequence). V lost 5 bases and J 2 bases, leaving 4 bases between the germline ends.

This chain links TRBV5-1 with TRBJ2-5, with D maybe TRBD2 (5 bases). V was trimmed by 1 base and J by 2 bases, leaving 9 bases between them. Germline lookup yields CDR1 SGHRS and CDR2 YFSETQ. The CDR3 runs to 14 residues. CDR3 residues: CASSLLPGQETQYF. Here the CDR3 DNA reads TGCGCCAGCAGCTTGTTGCCGGGGCAAGAGACCCAGTACTTC.

The chain recombines TRBV7-2 with TRBJ1-6; D is perhaps TRBD1 (5 bases). This CDR3 has 17 residues. The germline CDR1 and CDR2 sequences are SGHTA and FQGNSA. The V and J ends lost 1 base and 7 bases respectively, with 17 bases between them. The CDR3 nucleotides are TGTGCCAGCAGCTTAGGGTCAGGGAGGGGAGGGAATTCACCCCTCCACTTT. It encodes CASSLGSGRGGNSPLHF. The complete variable domain, with remaining parts taken from reference TRBV7-2 and TRBJ1-6, reads GAGVSQSPSNKVTEKGKDVELRCDPISGHTALYWYRQSLGQGLEFLIYFQGNSAPDKSGLPSDRFSAERTGGSVSTLTIQRTQQEDSAVYLCASSLGSGRGGNSPLHFGNGTRLTVT.

The rearrangement joins TRBV6-5 to TRBJ1-2, with a weak D call TRBD1 (5 bases). This CDR3 is built from 14 residues. V lost 6 bases, J lost 4 bases, and 15 bases lay in between. Germline values: CDR1 MNHEY, CDR2 SVGAGI. The CDR3 here is CASRVTGDPYGYTF. The DNA for the CDR3 is TGTGCCAGCAGGGTGACGGGGGATCCCTATGGCTACACCTTC.

This clone is a singleton in its sample. V and J are TRBV10-1 and TRBJ2-1; TRBD2 matches 9 bases. The CDR3 spans 14 residues. V lost 8 bases, J lost 5 bases, and 7 bases stayed unmatched. Germline V gene sequence: CDR1 WNHNN, CDR2 SYGVQD (reference sequence). CDR3 sequence (DNA): TGCGCCAGCCGCGCGGGAGGGCCCCACAATGAGCAGTTCTTC. Amino acids: CASRAGGPHNEQFF.

The V and J genes are TRBV27 and TRBJ1-5; no firm D call. V lost 5 bases and J lost 1, with 15 bases in between. CDR1 MNHEY and CDR2 SMNVEV come from the germline V gene (reference sequence). The CDR3 sequence is 16 residues long. This CDR3 is CASSSQNPGSNQPQHF. CDR3 nucleotide sequence: TGTGCCAGCAGTAGTCAAAACCCCGGGAGCAATCAGCCCCAGCATTTT.